The rows below give T cell receptor beta chains drawn from one sample of a study of identical twins. TCRdb reprocessed the 5' RACE reads with MiXCR, giving one entry per CDR3 protein. The sample shows roughly 630,000 distinct CDR3 sequences, under 8.5% of them seen only once. These data also featured in a second study, about yellow fever vaccine responses in identical twins.

The specimen sequenced was PBMCs. The source is a woman between 18 and 29 years old in good health. The CDR3 runs from the conserved cysteine through the conserved F or W. Each record gives: D gene, J gene, V gene, clone size, CDR3 DNA, CDR3 protein. D genes are given only for firm matches. Clone size, where shown, is once, few, many, or a class for clones that have expanded.

D gene: NA
J gene: TRBJ2-7
V gene: TRBV7-9
clone size: many
CDR3 DNA: TGTGCCAGCAGCTCCCTAGACAGGACCAGCTCCTACGAGCAGTACTTC
CDR3 protein: CASSSLDRTSSYEQYF

D gene: TRBD2
J gene: TRBJ2-1
V gene: TRBV7-9
clone size: NA
CDR3 DNA: TGTGCCAGCAGCCTAGAGAGACTAGCGGGGCTCTACAATGAGCAGTTCTTC
CDR3 protein: CASSLERLAGLYNEQFF

D gene: NA
J gene: TRBJ1-4
V gene: TRBV5-1
clone size: NA
CDR3 DNA: TGCGCCAGCAGCCTGGGTGGGGGAACGTCTAATGAAAAACTGTTTTTT
CDR3 protein: CASSLGGGTSNEKLFF

D gene: TRBD2
J gene: TRBJ2-7
V gene: TRBV20-1
clone size: many
CDR3 DNA: TGCAGTAGCCCGGGAGGCTACGAGCAGTACTTC
CDR3 protein: CSSPGGYEQYF

D gene: NA
J gene: TRBJ2-5
V gene: TRBV5-1
clone size: few
CDR3 DNA: TGCGCCAGCAGCCGTAGCGGAAAAGGAGAGACCCAGTACTTC
CDR3 protein: CASSRSGKGETQYF

D gene: NA
J gene: TRBJ2-2
V gene: TRBV12-3/TRBV12-4
clone size: many
CDR3 DNA: TGTGCCAGCAGTTTACCCCCCACCGGGGAGCTGTTTTTT
CDR3 protein: CASSLPPTGELFF

D gene: NA
J gene: TRBJ1-1
V gene: TRBV7-9
clone size: many
CDR3 DNA: TGTGCCAGCAGCCCCGCCCTGGCAGAGCTGGAAAAGGCTTTCTTT
CDR3 protein: CASSPALAELEKAFF

D gene: NA
J gene: TRBJ2-3
V gene: TRBV5-5
clone size: many
CDR3 DNA: TGTGCCAGCAGCTTGGGTAGCGGCTACACAGATACGCAGTATTTT
CDR3 protein: CASSLGSGYTDTQYF

D gene: TRBD2
J gene: TRBJ2-2
V gene: TRBV12-3/TRBV12-4
clone size: many
CDR3 DNA: TGTGCCAGCAGTTTTTCCTTTAGCGGGGCGAACACCGGGGAGCTGTTTTTT
CDR3 protein: CASSFSFSGANTGELFF

D gene: TRBD2
J gene: TRBJ2-1
V gene: TRBV7-9
clone size: few
CDR3 DNA: TGTGCCAGCAGCCCCCCGGGACTAGCGGGGGGGGGGCAGTTCTTC
CDR3 protein: CASSPPGLAGGGQFF

D gene: NA
J gene: TRBJ2-5
V gene: TRBV4-1
clone size: few
CDR3 DNA: TGCGCCAGCAGCCAAGGACCTAGATATGAGACCCAGTACTTC
CDR3 protein: CASSQGPRYETQYF

D gene: TRBD1
J gene: TRBJ1-2
V gene: TRBV6-5
clone size: few
CDR3 DNA: TGTGCCAGCAGTTACCCTGGGACAGGGGAGGGTTATGGCTACACCTTC
CDR3 protein: CASSYPGTGEGYGYTF

D gene: TRBD2
J gene: TRBJ2-5
V gene: TRBV5-1
clone size: NA
CDR3 DNA: TGCGCCAGCAGCTCCGGACTAGCGGGGGTATACCAAGAGACCCAGTACTTC
CDR3 protein: CASSSGLAGVYQETQYF